Shown below are 25 T cell receptor beta chains from a single sample sequenced in a study of T cells in Graves' hyperthyroidism and ophthalmopathy. RNA transcripts yielded amplified TCR beta CDR3 regions. When the TCR CDR3 underwent first-round RT-PCR, the HTBI primer set was used. TCRdb processed the multiplex PCR reads anew with MiXCR; each CDR3 protein has one entry. The sample has 490,000 or so distinct CDR3 sequences, 20% to 25% seen once. The sequencing input was blood. These receptors originate from a woman in her seventies with Graves' ophthalmopathy.

The V call is TRBV19, the J call TRBJ1-5; D ambiguous. Trimming took 0 bases from V and 5 from J, leaving 8 bases between them. Germline lookup yields CDR1 LNHDA and CDR2 SQIVND (reference sequence). CDR3 size: 14 residues. The CDR3 DNA reads as TGTGCCAGTAGTATAGATCCCTCAGATCAGCCCCAGCATTTT. It is translated as CASSIDPSDQPQHF. The full variable domain, in which reference TRBV19 and TRBJ1-5 provide the parts outside the CDR3, is DGGITQSPKYLFRKEGQNVTLSCEQNLNHDAMYWYRQDPGQGLRLIYYSQIVNDFQKGDIAEGYSVSREKKESFPLTVTSAQKNPTAFYLCASSIDPSDQPQHFGDGTRLSIL.

This sequence joins TRBV5-1 and TRBJ2-7; TRBD1 or TRBD2 may be the D gene (6 bases each). The germline gives CDR1 SGHRS, CDR2 YFSETQ. This CDR3 is 14 amino acids long. V was shortened by 4 bases and J by 5 bases, with 16 bases between the two germline ends. CDR3 sequence reads: CASSPGAQFNEQYF. The CDR3 coding sequence is TGCGCCAGCAGCCCGGGGGCCCAGTTCAACGAGCAGTACTTC.

The table lists this clonotype with many counts. The chain recombines TRBV11-3 with TRBJ2-1, with 12 bases fitting TRBD2. Per the germline V gene, CDR1 is SGHNT and CDR2 is YENEEA. CDR3 size: 15 residues. Trimming took 4 bases from V and 5 from J; bases not matched to a gene: 3. The CDR3 region is CASSSRLAGDNEQFF. The DNA for the CDR3 is TGTGCCAGCAGCTCCCGACTAGCGGGAGACAATGAGCAGTTCTTC.

Many counts were recorded for this clonotype. The rearrangement joins TRBV2 to TRBJ2-3; 10 bases agree with TRBD2. The CDR3 has 16 residues. J was trimmed by 4 bases and V by 3 bases; bases with no gene match: 7. CDR1 SNHLY and CDR2 FYNNEI come from the germline V gene. CDR3 region: CASSDTGTSVADTQYF. The CDR3 DNA reads TGTGCCAGCAGTGATACAGGGACTAGCGTGGCAGATACGCAGTATTTT.

Concerning this clonotype itself: A much larger clone lies a single base off, so this may be a read error. The chain employs TRBV2 and TRBJ1-5; no clear D. V shed 5 bases and J shed 2 bases, with 13 bases lying between them. Germline CDR1 is SNHLY and CDR2 is FYNNEI. The CDR3 runs 15 residues. Here the CDR3 reads CASSIMPDGNQPQHF. Here the CDR3 DNA reads TGTGCCAGCAGTATAATGCCCGATGGCAATCAGCCCCAGCATTTT.

In DNA form, the CDR3 reads TGTGCCAGCAGTTTACTTGACAGTGAAGCTTTCTTT. This codes for CASSLLDSEAFF. The chain has TRBV28 and TRBJ1-1; D may be TRBD1 (5 bases). This CDR3 spans 12 amino acids. Germline V gene sequence: CDR1 MDHEN, CDR2 SYDVKM. V lost 2 bases and J 7 bases, leaving 8 bases between the germline ends.

The chain recombines TRBV12-3 or TRBV12-4 with TRBJ2-1, with D perhaps being TRBD1 or TRBD2 (5 bases each). V gave up 6 bases and J gave up 10 bases, with 13 bases separating them. This CDR3 region has 12 residues. CDR3 amino acids: CASSRDGREQFF. The CDR3 DNA follows: TGTGCCAGCAGCCGGGACGGAAGGGAGCAGTTCTTC.

This clonotype appeared many times. V usage is TRBV2 and J usage is TRBJ1-1; no firm D call. In germline, CDR1 is SNHLY, CDR2 FYNNEI. V shed 8 bases and J shed 6 bases, with 19 bases lying between them. CDR3 size: 14 residues. CDR3 sequence reads: CASLTRTTGAEAFF. The CDR3 DNA reads as TGTGCCAGCCTGACACGGACCACGGGCGCTGAAGCTTTCTTT.

This clonotype has more than one count but fewer than ten. The chain is built from TRBV7-8 and TRBJ2-7; D may be TRBD2 (5 bases). CDR3 length: 14 residues. Germline-derived CDR1 and CDR2 are SGHVS and FQNEAQ. Trimming took off 4 bases at V and 9 bases at J, with 19 bases between the two ends. This CDR3 reads CASSYRDRFLVQYF. The CDR3 nucleotides read TGTGCCAGCAGCTACCGGGATCGCTTTTTGGTGCAGTACTTC.

This clonotype was detected a few times. The V and J genes are TRBV3-1 and TRBJ1-2; 7 nucleotides agree with TRBD1. Germline V gene data show CDR1 as LGHDT and CDR2 as YNNKEL (reference sequence). The V segment lost 4 bases and the J segment 5 bases; nucleotides outside the gene matches: 7. The CDR3 totals 14 residues. The CDR3 DNA sequence: TGTGCCAGCAGCCCAAGAGGGACAGCATATGGCTACACCTTC. It encodes CASSPRGTAYGYTF.

In this sample, this clonotype turned up a few times. This chain links TRBV20-1 with TRBJ2-7, with 10 bases matching TRBD2. Germline loops: CDR1 DFQATT, CDR2 SNEGSKA (reference sequence). CDR3 size: 15 residues. V lost 0 bases to trimming and J lost 7 bases; unmatched junction nucleotides: 9. The CDR3 sequence: CSARDTPGLAREQYF. In nucleotides, the CDR3 is TGCAGTGCTAGAGATACACCGGGACTAGCGCGAGAGCAGTACTTC.

The chain joins TRBV28 to TRBJ1-1; D is perhaps TRBD1 (5 bases). The length of the CDR3 is 12 residues. The V end was cut by 5 bases, the J end by 6 bases, with 10 bases between. Looked up from germline, CDR1 is MDHEN and CDR2 is SYDVKM. CDR3 DNA: TGTGCCAGCAGTCACAGGAGTTCTGAAGCTTTCTTT. Translation: CASSHRSSEAFF. Full variable domain (outside the CDR3, taken from reference TRBV28 and TRBJ1-1): DVKVTQSSRYLVKRTGEKVFLECVQDMDHENMFWYRQDPGLGLRLIYFSYDVKMKEKGDIPEGYSVSREKKERFSLILESASTNQTSMYLCASSHRSSEAFFGQGTRLTVV.

This clonotype showed up just once. The chain uses TRBV25-1 and TRBJ2-2; a possible D gene is TRBD2 (5 bases). Germline lookup yields CDR1 MGHDK and CDR2 SYGVNS. The V end lost 1 base, the J end lost 14 bases, and 14 bases lay between the germline ends. The CDR3 contains 13 residues. The CDR3 loop reads CASSESWTRRLFF. The CDR3 DNA follows: TGTGCCAGCAGTGAATCTTGGACTCGGAGACTGTTTTTT.

The sample holds a few counts of this clonotype. The rearrangement links TRBV28 to TRBJ1-1; D is possibly TRBD1 (5 bases). Germline values: CDR1 MDHEN, CDR2 SYDVKM. V was shortened by 6 bases and J by 4 bases, with 18 bases between the two germline ends. This CDR3 contains 15 residues. In DNA form, the CDR3 reads TGTGCCAGCAGCACCCCATGGGGGACGGGCACTGAAGCTTTCTTT. It translates to CASSTPWGTGTEAFF.

The chain is built from TRBV20-1 and TRBJ2-7, with 8 bases aligning to TRBD2. Germline trimming cut 5 bases from V and 2 bases from J; bases unmatched to any gene: 8. Germline CDR1 DFQATT, CDR2 SNEGSKA (reference sequence). The CDR3 spans 14 residues. The DNA of the CDR3 is TGCAGTGCTGGAATAGCGGGAACTCCCTACGAGCAGTACTTC. The encoded protein is CSAGIAGTPYEQYF.

This chain links TRBV7-2 with TRBJ2-1; D call uncertain. This CDR3 has 15 residues. Trimming removed 4 bases from V and 2 bases from J, with 12 bases in between. The germline V gene encodes CDR1 SGHTA and CDR2 FQGNSA. This CDR3 reads CASSSIVGTYNEQFF. The DNA for the CDR3 is TGTGCCAGCAGCTCGATAGTGGGTACCTACAATGAGCAGTTCTTC.

Only a few counts were recorded for this clonotype. This CDR3 reads CSARQVNYMEQFF. The CDR3 nucleotides read TGCAGTGCTAGACAGGTGAACTACATGGAGCAGTTCTTC. This chain uses TRBV20-1 with TRBJ2-1, with D unclear. Trimming left V 2 bases short and J 10 bases short, with 15 bases between. The CDR3 loop spans 13 amino acids. Germline values: CDR1 DFQATT, CDR2 SNEGSKA (reference sequence).

This clonotype was detected a few times. The gene calls are TRBV7-2 and TRBJ2-3; D possibly corresponds to TRBD2 (5 bases). Germline V lookup: CDR1 SGHTA, CDR2 FQGNSA. V shed 5 bases and J shed 6 bases, with 15 bases lying between them. The CDR3 extends over 14 amino acids. The CDR3 loop reads CASSPTRVSDTQYF. The DNA of the CDR3 is TGTGCCAGCAGCCCAACTAGGGTTTCGGATACGCAGTATTTT. Full variable domain (remainder filled in from reference TRBV7-2 and TRBJ2-3): GAGVSQSPSNKVTEKGKDVELRCDPISGHTALYWYRQSLGQGLEFLIYFQGNSAPDKSGLPSDRFSAERTGGSVSTLTIQRTQQEDSAVYLCASSPTRVSDTQYFGPGTRLTVL.

There are a few counts of this clonotype. This chain joins TRBV7-6 and TRBJ2-2; tentative D call: TRBD2 (5 bases). The germline V gene has CDR1 SGHVS and CDR2 FNYEAQ. This CDR3 has 15 residues. The ends were cut back, 2 bases at V and 5 bases at J, with 12 bases in the middle. This chain's CDR3 is CASSLMGRGTGELFF. For the CDR3, the DNA is TGTGCCAGCAGCTTAATGGGTCGAGGGACCGGGGAGCTGTTTTTT.

This clonotype was detected only a few times. This CDR3 reads CASSGIAGDSEQYF. The CDR3 region has the DNA TGTGCCAGCAGTGGGATAGCGGGAGACTCCGAGCAGTACTTC. The chain combines TRBV6-1 with TRBJ2-7; TRBD2 agrees at 9 bases. Looked up from germline, CDR1 is MNHNS and CDR2 is SASEGT. The length of the CDR3 is 14 residues. V was pared by 4 bases and J by 6 bases, with 7 bases of the junction left unmatched.

This chain connects TRBV2 to TRBJ2-5; TRBD2 aligns across 9 bases. CDR3 size: 17 residues. V gave up 7 bases and J gave up 1 base; unmatched junction bases: 13. Per the germline V gene, CDR1 is SNHLY and CDR2 is FYNNEI. The CDR3 reads CASTSGTSRKSQETQYF. DNA for the CDR3: TGTGCCAGCACGTCCGGGACTAGCCGTAAAAGCCAAGAGACCCAGTACTTC. Combining the CDR3 with reference TRBV2 and TRBJ2-5 gives the whole variable domain EPEVTQTPSHQVTQMGQEVILRCVPISNHLYFYWYRQILGQKVEFLVSFYNNEISEKSEIFDDQFSVERPDGSNFTLKIRSTKLEDSAMYFCASTSGTSRKSQETQYFGPGTRLLVL.

This clonotype came up many times. The CDR3 loop is CATSDDREAYEQYF. CDR3 nucleotides: TGTGCCACCAGTGACGACAGGGAAGCCTACGAGCAGTACTTC. The genes are TRBV24-1 and TRBJ2-7; 7 bases are a match to TRBD1. The CDR3 sequence is 14 residues long. V shed 4 bases, J shed 2 bases, and the junction held 4 bases outside the gene matches. The germline V gene encodes CDR1 KGHDR and CDR2 SFDVKD.

A few counts support this clonotype. The chain couples TRBV20-1 to TRBJ1-1; tentative D call: TRBD1 (6 bases). There are 14 residues in the CDR3. Germline-derived CDR1 and CDR2 are DFQATT and SNEGSKA (reference sequence). Trimming took 6 bases from V and 0 from J, leaving 14 bases between them. The CDR3 DNA follows: TGCAGTGCGCCTTGGACAGACATGAACACTGAAGCTTTCTTT. As protein: CSAPWTDMNTEAFF.

This clonotype was seen ten or more times. The chain has TRBV29-1 and TRBJ1-2; D might be TRBD1 (5 bases). The germline gives CDR1 SQVTM, CDR2 ANQGSEA. This CDR3 is 12 amino acids long. Deletions cut 5 bases from V and 5 bases from J, with 12 bases between. The CDR3 sequence is CSVLPGPYGYTF. In nucleotides, the CDR3 is TGCAGCGTTTTACCGGGACCTTATGGCTACACCTTC.

The table lists this clonotype with a few counts. The chain carries TRBV20-1 and TRBJ1-1, with 7 bases identical to TRBD1. Per germline, CDR1 DFQATT and CDR2 SNEGSKA (reference sequence). The CDR3 totals 13 residues. Trimming at V came to 0 bases and at J to 6 bases, leaving 4 bases not matched to a gene. CDR3 residues: CSARDSGGPEAFF. CDR3 sequence (DNA): TGCAGTGCTAGAGATTCAGGGGGTCCTGAAGCTTTCTTT.